This T cell receptor beta chain derives from a study of blood T cell repertoires in COVID-19. Across the study: Collection of acute and convalescent COVID-19 samples took place in the United States, Italy and Spain. The cDNA or gDNA used as material had been derived from T cells, B-cell-depleted T cells, or PBMCs.

Here immunoSEQ multiplex PCR was the method, and the copy in TCRdb shows in-frame clones only, minus some. The sample yields approximately 74,000 clones, approximately 90% seen once. The TCR sequence derives from a woman in her sixties or seventies with active COVID-19. Sequenced sample: peripheral blood.

CDR3 sequence: CASSRDRGHTDTQYF. CDR3 in DNA: TGTGCCAGCAGTAGGGACAGGGGACACACAGATACGCAGTATTTT. The rearrangement uses TRBV2 and TRBJ2-3; the match to TRBD1 covers 10 bases. There are 15 residues in the CDR3. V dropped 5 bases and J dropped 2; count of bases not matched to a gene: 4. Germline values: CDR1 SNHLY, CDR2 FYNNEI.